The 13 T cell receptor beta chains below were found in one sample sequenced in a study of OX40 agonist ivuxolimab in advanced cancers. Clones were read by immunoSEQ multiplex PCR, and TCRdb kept only the in-frame ones, dropping some. The data hold about 60,000 clones, with 91% observed a single time. Specimen: CD4+ or CD8+ T cells sorted from blood, collected in a trial of the OX40 agonist ivuxolimab. The receptors shown here come from an adult with an advanced solid tumor such as melanoma, head and neck, liver or kidney cancer.

The chain joins TRBV27 to TRBJ2-2; no definite D call. CDR1 is MNHEY, CDR2 SMNVEV, per germline (reference sequence). V was pared by 6 bases and J by 0 bases, with 8 bases between. The CDR3 extends over 14 amino acids. The CDR3 region is CASRGSPNTGELFF. DNA of the CDR3: TGTGCCAGCAGGGGGTCCCCGAACACCGGGGAGCTGTTTTTT.

In its sample, this clone was seen a few times. J is TRBJ1-1 and V is TRBV30, with no clear D. The CDR3 is 13 residues long. Trimming stripped 2 bases from V and 3 bases from J, with 10 bases between. Germline CDR1 reads GTSNPN; CDR2 reads SVGIG (reference sequence). CDR3 loop: CAWSRGGHTEAFF. CDR3 nucleotide sequence: TGTGCCTGGAGTAGAGGAGGGCACACTGAAGCTTTCTTT.

The rearrangement uses TRBV7-9 and TRBJ1-2; a weak D match, TRBD1 (6 bases). The germline gives CDR1 SEHNR, CDR2 FQNEAQ (reference sequence). Trimming removed 5 bases from V and 4 bases from J, with 14 bases in between. The CDR3 extends over 14 amino acids. The CDR3 DNA follows: TGTGCCAGCAGCCCGGACCGGACAGTCTATGGCTACACCTTC. Protein sequence: CASSPDRTVYGYTF.

CDR3 in DNA: TGTGCCAGCAACTTAGGCAGGGCCTACAATGAGCAGTTCTTC. It codes for CASNLGRAYNEQFF. The chain recombines TRBV28 with TRBJ2-1; a weak D match, TRBD1 (5 bases). CDR3 length equals 14 residues. Germline loops: CDR1 MDHEN, CDR2 SYDVKM. Trimming left V 7 bases short and J 2 bases short, with 12 bases between.

The chain recombines TRBV29-1 with TRBJ1-2, with unresolved D. The CDR3 is 14 amino acids. The V end was cut by 0 bases, the J end by 2 bases, with 10 bases between. From germline, CDR1 is SQVTM and CDR2 ANQGSEA. The CDR3 bases are TGCAGCGTTGAAGATCGCATACTCAACTATGGCTACACCTTC. Translated, it gives CSVEDRILNYGYTF.

This sequence joins TRBV9 and TRBJ2-1, with TRBD2 as a possible D gene (7 bases). Germline V CDR1 and CDR2: SGDLS, YYNGEE. The CDR3 runs to 15 residues. V was cut by 2 bases and J by 3 bases, with 12 bases left in between. CDR3 sequence: CASSVRGAGYNEQFF. The CDR3 nucleotides are TGTGCCAGCAGCGTTCGGGGGGCGGGCTACAATGAGCAGTTCTTC.

The chain employs TRBV27 and TRBJ1-2; 7 nucleotides align to TRBD1. V shed 5 bases, J shed 2 bases, and the junction held 2 bases outside the gene matches. CDR1 is MNHEY and CDR2 is SMNVEV in the germline V gene (reference sequence). The CDR3 is 13 amino acids. The CDR3, as DNA: TGTGCCAGCAGTGTGACAGGGAACTATGGCTACACCTTC. This encodes CASSVTGNYGYTF.

The chain is built from TRBV2 and TRBJ2-3; D call uncertain. CDR3 size: 13 residues. Germline CDR1 is SNHLY and CDR2 is FYNNEI. V lost 6 bases and J 2 bases, leaving 9 bases between the germline ends. CDR3 coding DNA: TGTGCCAGCAGCCACTACCACACAGATACGCAGTATTTT. Its protein product is CASSHYHTDTQYF.

The chain joins TRBV27 to TRBJ1-1; D not resolved. Germline CDR1 is MNHEY and CDR2 is SMNVEV (reference sequence). V was shortened by 2 bases and J by 2 bases, with 9 bases between the two germline ends. The CDR3 covers 14 residues. The DNA of the CDR3 is TGTGCCAGCAGTTTAGGGCTGATTAACACTGAAGCTTTCTTT. Residues: CASSLGLINTEAFF.

The rearrangement joins TRBV5-4 to TRBJ2-3; 7 bases match TRBD1. This CDR3 region has 15 residues. V shed 6 bases, J shed 0 bases, and the junction held 7 bases outside the gene matches. From germline, CDR1 is SGHNT and CDR2 YYREEE (reference sequence). The CDR3 region is CASTPGRGSTDTQYF. CDR3 DNA sequence: TGTGCCAGCACCCCTGGCAGGGGGAGCACAGATACGCAGTATTTT.

This chain connects TRBV13 to TRBJ2-1; 9 nucleotides match TRBD2. The CDR3 totals 18 residues. The V gene's germline CDR1 is PRHDT and CDR2 FYEKMQ (reference sequence). With V trimmed by 2 bases and J by 6 bases, 14 bases remained unmatched. The CDR3 DNA follows: TGTGCCAGCAGCTTATACGTTTCGGCGGGAGGGCCGGGCAATGAGCAGTTCTTC. This sequence encodes CASSLYVSAGGPGNEQFF.

CDR3 bases: TGTGCCAGTAGTATAGTGGGGGGAGGGTACCACAATGAGCAGTTCTTC. This sequence encodes CASSIVGGGYHNEQFF. The chain links TRBV19 to TRBJ2-1; 7 nucleotides line up with TRBD2. The trim removed 1 base at V and 5 bases at J, leaving 8 bases unmatched. This CDR3 region has 16 residues. Germline CDR1 and CDR2: LNHDA and SQIVND (reference sequence).

The chain links TRBV23-1 to TRBJ2-7; D may be TRBD1 (7 bases). TRBV23-1 is an ORF; its function is uncertain. This CDR3 has 13 amino acids. The CDR3 DNA sequence: TGCGCCAGCAGTCAACGACAGGGTTCAGGGAGGAACGTC. As protein: CASSQRQGSGRNV.